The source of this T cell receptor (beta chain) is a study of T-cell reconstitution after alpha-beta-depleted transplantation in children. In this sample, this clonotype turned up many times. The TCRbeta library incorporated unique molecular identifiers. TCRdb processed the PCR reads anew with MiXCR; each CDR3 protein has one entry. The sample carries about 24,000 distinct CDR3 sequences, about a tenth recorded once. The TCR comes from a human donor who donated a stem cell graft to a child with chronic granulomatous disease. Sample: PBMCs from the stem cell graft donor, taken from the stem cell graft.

CDR3 sequence reads: CASSLERRCYEQYF. The CDR3 DNA sequence: TGTGCCAGCAGCTTAGAGCGCCGGTGCTACGAGCAGTACTTC. The chain uses TRBV7-9 and TRBJ2-7, with unresolved D. Germline V gene sequence: CDR1 SEHNR, CDR2 FQNEAQ (reference sequence). The V gene lost 1 base and the J gene lost 3 bases, with 10 bases spanning the gap. The CDR3 sequence is 14 residues long.